The 20 T cell receptor beta chains in this list originate from one sample, sequenced in a study of T cells in Graves' hyperthyroidism and ophthalmopathy. Amplification of TCR beta CDR3 regions used RNA as the template. During a first-round RT-PCR of the TCR CDR3, the HTBI primer set was used. TCRdb re-analysed the multiplex PCR reads in MiXCR, keeping a single row per CDR3 protein. The sample includes fewer than 700,000 distinct CDR3 sequences, 15% to 20% of them seen just once. The sequencing sample was made of blood. The source is a woman aged 18-29 years with Graves' ophthalmopathy.

CDR3 in DNA: TGTGCCAGCAGCCAAGCGGAGCCCACCTACAATGAGCAGTTCTTC. It encodes CASSQAEPTYNEQFF. The genes are TRBV13 and TRBJ2-1, with a tentative D call TRBD2 (5 bases). The CDR3 sequence is 15 residues long. Trimming left V 5 bases short and J 2 bases short, with 13 bases between. The germline CDR1 and CDR2 sequences are PRHDT and FYEKMQ (reference sequence).

This clonotype has ten or more counts. The chain couples TRBV5-1 to TRBJ1-1; D remains ambiguous. This CDR3 comprises 13 residues. V was shortened by 0 bases and J by 4 bases, with 7 bases between the two germline ends. From germline, CDR1 is SGHRS and CDR2 YFSETQ. DNA of the CDR3: TGCGCCAGCAGCTTGGCGGCGGCCACTGAAGCTTTCTTT. Its translation: CASSLAAATEAFF.

This clonotype was observed many times. The rearrangement uses TRBV20-1 and TRBJ2-1; a possible D gene is TRBD1 (6 bases). The CDR3 contains 14 residues. With 3 bases removed from V and 8 bases from J, the gap between germline ends came to 17 bases. CDR1 is DFQATT and CDR2 is SNEGSKA in the germline V gene (reference sequence). CDR3 sequence: CSASRGPRSDEQFF. CDR3 sequence (DNA): TGCAGTGCTAGCAGGGGACCTAGATCGGATGAGCAGTTCTTC.

Details on this clonotype: A clone one base away is much larger, so this may be a read error. V is TRBV6-6 and J is TRBJ1-5; 7 nucleotides match TRBD1. Germline loops: CDR1 MNHNY, CDR2 SVGAGI (reference sequence). CDR3 length: 16 amino acids. CDR3 DNA sequence: TGTACCAGCAGTTACTCGATGGAGGGGGCCAATCAGCCCCAGCATTTT. Translated: CTSSYSMEGANQPQHF.

The chain carries TRBV6-5 and TRBJ1-5; D ambiguous. Germline CDR1 MNHEY, CDR2 SVGAGI. This CDR3 is built from 12 residues. Trimming left V 1 base short and J 11 bases short, with 9 bases between. CDR3 region: CASSYLGQTQHF. CDR3 nucleotides: TGTGCCAGCAGTTACTTAGGGCAAACCCAGCATTTT.

Note on this clonotype: A clone one base away is much larger, so this may be a read error. This chain connects TRBV6-1 to TRBJ1-2; TRBD1 agrees at 7 bases. The germline CDR1 and CDR2 sequences are MNHNS and SASEGT. The CDR3 covers 17 residues. V lost 7 bases, J lost 3 bases, and 17 bases stayed unmatched. The CDR3 DNA reads TGTGCCAGCACCACCCCCCTCTCAGGGGGACTGGACTATGGCTACACCTTC. Its protein is CASTTPLSGGLDYGYTF.

This clonotype has at least ten counts. The chain uses TRBV5-1 and TRBJ2-7, with D perhaps TRBD1 or TRBD2 (5 bases each). V was cut by 0 bases and J by 7 bases, with 14 bases left in between. In germline, CDR1 is SGHRS, CDR2 YFSETQ. The CDR3 is made up of 14 amino acids. CDR3 residues: CASSLGQPGAEQYF. The DNA of the CDR3 is TGCGCCAGCAGCTTGGGGCAGCCCGGGGCAGAGCAGTACTTC.

With respect to this clonotype: This may come from a read error, since a much larger clone is one base off. The chain carries TRBV12-3 or TRBV12-4 and TRBJ1-5; D is possibly TRBD1 (6 bases). The CDR3 totals 15 residues. CDR3 amino acids: CASSPTGFSNQLQHF. CDR3 in DNA: TGTGCCAGCAGCCCGACAGGTTTTAGCAATCAGCTCCAGCATTTT.

This clonotype was seen repeatedly, ten times or more. The CDR3 reads CASSQTGEGGYTF. The CDR3 nucleotides read TGTGCCAGCAGTCAAACAGGGGAGGGCGGCTACACCTTC. This chain joins TRBV6-1 and TRBJ1-2; 7 nucleotides agree with TRBD1. Germline lookup yields CDR1 MNHNS and CDR2 SASEGT. V was pared by 5 bases and J by 8 bases, with 8 bases of the junction left unmatched. This CDR3 region has 13 residues.

This clonotype was counted many times. The V call is TRBV30, the J call TRBJ2-1; D is ambiguous. Germline assignment: CDR1 GTSNPN and CDR2 SVGIG (reference sequence). V lost 4 bases to trimming and J lost 7 bases, with 14 bases between them. The CDR3 runs to 13 residues. CDR3 coding DNA: TGTGCCTGGACTAGAGGTGTACCGAATGAGCAGTTCTTC. Encoded protein: CAWTRGVPNEQFF.

V is TRBV30 and J is TRBJ1-2; tentative D call: TRBD1 (6 bases). This CDR3 contains 14 residues. Between the trimmed V and J ends, which lost 3 bases and 4 bases, there was a span of 15 bases. Germline CDR1 is GTSNPN and CDR2 is SVGIG (reference sequence). CDR3 nucleotides: TGTGCCTGGAGGATAAACAGGGCGAGCTATGGCTACACCTTC. Translation: CAWRINRASYGYTF. Complete variable domain (other parts from reference TRBV30 and TRBJ1-2): SQTIHQWPATLVQPVGSPLSLECTVEGTSNPNLYWYRQAAGRGLQLLFYSVGIGQISSEVPQNLSASRPQDRQFILSSKKLLLSDSGFYLCAWRINRASYGYTFGSGTRLTVV.

CDR3 protein: CASSFGGQGYNEQFF. CDR3 DNA: TGTGCCAGCAGTTTCGGCGGCCAGGGGTACAATGAGCAGTTCTTC. J is TRBJ2-1 and V is TRBV27; D is perhaps TRBD1 (6 bases). Looked up from germline, CDR1 is MNHEY and CDR2 is SMNVEV (reference sequence). The CDR3 spans 15 residues. Trimming stripped 3 bases from V and 4 bases from J, with 13 bases between.

The J gene is TRBJ1-5, the V gene TRBV6-2 or TRBV6-3; no firm D call. CDR1 MNHEY and CDR2 SVGEGT come from the germline V gene. The V end was cut by 2 bases, the J end by 11 bases, with 10 bases between. The CDR3 totals 12 residues. The CDR3 nucleotides read TGTGCCAGCAGTTACCATAAACAGTCCCAGCATTTT. Protein product: CASSYHKQSQHF.

This clonotype was counted at least ten times. The gene calls are TRBV6-2 or TRBV6-3 and TRBJ1-1, with 8 bases lining up with TRBD1. The CDR3 covers 12 residues. Germline V CDR1 and CDR2: MNHEY, SVGEGT. V lost 5 bases and J lost 8; bases outside the gene matches: 4. This chain's CDR3 is CASSQGAREAFF. CDR3 nucleotides: TGTGCCAGCAGTCAGGGGGCGAGAGAAGCTTTCTTT.

This clonotype was recorded at least ten times. The chain uses TRBV5-1 and TRBJ2-1; D uncertain. Deletions cut 3 bases from V and 8 bases from J, with 12 bases between. The CDR3 contains 13 residues. CDR1 SGHRS and CDR2 YFSETQ come from the germline V gene. CDR3 residues: CASSSVVSDEQFF. The CDR3 nucleotides read TGCGCCAGCAGCTCGGTAGTCTCCGATGAGCAGTTCTTC. Variable domain in full (rest from reference TRBV5-1 and TRBJ2-1): KAGVTQTPRYLIKTRGQQVTLSCSPISGHRSVSWYQQTPGQGLQFLFEYFSETQRNKGNFPGRFSGRQFSNSRSEMNVSTLELGDSALYLCASSSVVSDEQFFGPGTRLTVL.

This clonotype was recorded at least ten times. J is TRBJ2-1 and V is TRBV5-1; D call uncertain. Between the trimmed V and J ends, which lost 0 bases and 2 bases, there was a span of 9 bases. The CDR3 loop spans 15 amino acids. The germline V gene encodes CDR1 SGHRS and CDR2 YFSETQ. CDR3 in amino acids: CASSLGQSTYNEQFF. Here the CDR3 DNA reads TGCGCCAGCAGCTTGGGGCAGAGCACCTACAATGAGCAGTTCTTC.

The J gene is TRBJ1-5, the V gene TRBV7-8; D gene ambiguous. The ends were cut back, 1 base at V and 1 base at J, with 11 bases in the middle. The germline V gene has CDR1 SGHVS and CDR2 FQNEAQ. CDR3 length: 16 residues. DNA for the CDR3: TGTGCCAGCAGCTTAGAGAGGAAGAGAAGCAATCAGCCCCAGCATTTT. The encoded protein is CASSLERKRSNQPQHF.

This clonotype was seen a handful of times. The genes are TRBV6-1 and TRBJ1-6, with D unresolved. Trimming took off 6 bases at V and 6 bases at J, with 9 bases between the two ends. CDR3 length: 13 amino acids. Per germline, CDR1 MNHNS and CDR2 SASEGT. The CDR3 reads CASSPTVNSPLHF. The CDR3 nucleotides are TGTGCCAGCAGCCCGACCGTTAATTCACCCCTCCACTTT.

This clonotype turned up a few times. The rearrangement uses TRBV28 and TRBJ1-3; TRBD1 is a possible D gene (5 bases). Germline loops: CDR1 MDHEN, CDR2 SYDVKM. Trimming took off 3 bases at V and 4 bases at J, with 13 bases between the two ends. CDR3 length: 15 amino acids. The CDR3 here is CASSFAAGRGNTIYF. CDR3 DNA: TGTGCCAGCAGTTTTGCGGCAGGGAGGGGAAACACCATATATTTT.

The chain uses TRBV19 and TRBJ1-2; D is undetermined. CDR1 LNHDA and CDR2 SQIVND come from the germline V gene (reference sequence). This CDR3 region has 16 residues. Trimming removed 3 bases at V and 4 bases at J, with 18 bases between. CDR3 loop: CASSIVGGQNFYGYTF. The CDR3 DNA sequence: TGTGCCAGTAGTATTGTTGGTGGGCAGAACTTCTATGGCTACACCTTC.